These 31 T cell receptor beta chains were all obtained from the same sample, sequenced in a study of blood T cells in healthy people across ages. For the second PCR, which ran for 7 to 11 cycles, a sample-barcoded 5' primer and a J-beta primer mix were used. TCRdb reanalysed the 5' RACE reads using MiXCR and keeps one entry per CDR3 protein. The profile covers some 1.7 million distinct CDR3 sequences, with roughly 27% appearing a single time and 7.7% taken by the ten largest. Sequenced input: blood. The receptors shown here come from a woman aged 25 to 39 in good health.

This chain connects TRBV13 to TRBJ2-5; D not resolved. The CDR3 consists of 12 residues. Per the germline V gene, CDR1 is PRHDT and CDR2 is FYEKMQ (reference sequence). V lost 5 bases, J lost 11 bases, and 15 bases lay in between. CDR3 DNA sequence: TGTGCCAGCAGCGCGACCACCGAAGAGCAGTACTTC. Translating gives CASSATTEEQYF.

The chain combines TRBV27 with TRBJ2-7; D perhaps matches TRBD2 (5 bases). CDR3 length: 15 amino acids. Germline V gene lookup returns CDR1 MNHEY and CDR2 SMNVEV (reference sequence). Trimming took off 6 bases at V and 7 bases at J, with 22 bases between the two ends. The CDR3 DNA is TGTGCCAGCAGACTGTCCCCGACTATTTTGCGAGAGCAGTACTTC. Amino acids: CASRLSPTILREQYF.

This rearrangement joins TRBV30 to TRBJ2-5; perhaps D is TRBD1 or TRBD2 (5 bases each). With 1 base removed from V and 11 bases from J, the gap between germline ends came to 17 bases. CDR1 and CDR2 from the germline V gene are GTSNPN and SVGIG (reference sequence). This CDR3 comprises 13 residues. The CDR3 DNA is TGTGCCTGGAGTGACTCCAGTCTGGGGGAGCAGTACTTC. It codes for CAWSDSSLGEQYF.

The chain joins TRBV5-1 to TRBJ2-5; 9 nucleotides align to TRBD2. The CDR3 spans 16 residues. V trimming: 4 bases; J trimming: 5 bases; junction bases outside the gene matches: 12. Germline-derived CDR1 and CDR2 are SGHRS and YFSETQ. The CDR3 bases are TGCGCCAGCAGCGGGAGCGGGGGGCTCAAATTCGAGACCCAGTACTTC. Amino acid sequence: CASSGSGGLKFETQYF.

This clonotype appeared a few times. The V and J genes are TRBV20-1 and TRBJ2-3, with D unresolved. From germline, CDR1 is DFQATT and CDR2 SNEGSKA (reference sequence). The V gene lost 3 bases and the J gene lost 2 bases, with 18 bases spanning the gap. The CDR3 is 16 amino acids. This chain's CDR3 is CSASIGWLDNTDTQYF. The CDR3 nucleotides read TGCAGTGCTAGTATCGGTTGGCTCGATAACACAGATACGCAGTATTTT.

This clonotype occurred many times. This rearrangement joins TRBV4-1 to TRBJ2-5, with 8 bases identical to TRBD2. Germline-derived CDR1 and CDR2 are MGHRA and YSYEKL. V trimming: 5 bases; J trimming: 7 bases; junction bases outside the gene matches: 15. This CDR3 is 16 amino acids long. The CDR3 reads CASSLQGSGGGGTQYF. The DNA for the CDR3 is TGCGCCAGCAGCTTACAGGGAAGCGGGGGAGGTGGGACCCAGTACTTC.

The chain employs TRBV13 and TRBJ2-7; 9 bases are a match to TRBD1. V shed 3 bases, J shed 0 bases, and the junction held 3 bases outside the gene matches. Germline V gene sequence: CDR1 PRHDT, CDR2 FYEKMQ (reference sequence). CDR3 size: 15 residues. In nucleotides, the CDR3 is TGTGCCAGCAGCTTCGGACAGGGGACCTCCTACGAGCAGTACTTC. Translation gives CASSFGQGTSYEQYF.

This clonotype was seen only once. This sequence joins TRBV5-1 and TRBJ2-3; D tentatively reads TRBD1 or TRBD2 (5 bases each). The CDR3 consists of 14 residues. Trimming removed 3 bases at V and 2 bases at J, with 10 bases between. Per germline, CDR1 SGHRS and CDR2 YFSETQ. The CDR3 loop reads CASSWHGATDTQYF. The DNA of the CDR3 is TGCGCCAGCAGCTGGCACGGGGCCACAGATACGCAGTATTTT.

V usage is TRBV12-3 or TRBV12-4 and J usage is TRBJ1-4, with 8 bases lining up with TRBD1. The CDR3 is 14 residues long. V was pared by 6 bases and J by 3 bases, with 3 bases of the junction left unmatched. The CDR3 sequence: CASSQGAANEKLFF. The CDR3 bases are TGTGCCAGCAGCCAGGGGGCAGCTAATGAAAAACTGTTTTTT.

To note about this clonotype: Mismatch with germline at one junction end may stem from a read error. J is TRBJ1-2 and V is TRBV5-5; D uncertain. The CDR3 runs 14 residues. The germline gives CDR1 SGHKS, CDR2 YYEKEE (reference sequence). The DNA of the CDR3 is TGTGCCTGCAGCTTGGACCCCCATTGGGGTGGCTACACCTTC. It is translated as CACSLDPHWGGYTF.

This clonotype was observed many times. The CDR3 bases are TGCGCCAGCAGCCTACGACTAGCTGACGAGCAGTACTTC. Residues: CASSLRLADEQYF. This chain uses TRBV5-1 with TRBJ2-7; TRBD2 matches 7 bases. The CDR3 has 13 residues. From germline, CDR1 is SGHRS and CDR2 YFSETQ. After removal of 4 bases from V and 5 bases from J, the junction contained 6 bases not matched to a gene.

This clonotype has only a few counts. The V gene is TRBV9, the J gene TRBJ2-7; tentatively, D is TRBD1 or TRBD2 (6 bases each). Germline values: CDR1 SGDLS, CDR2 YYNGEE. The CDR3 has 16 residues. V lost 0 bases to trimming and J lost 3 bases, with 16 bases between them. The DNA of the CDR3 is TGTGCCAGCAGCGTAGGGACGGGGGCGACTAACTACGAGCAGTACTTC. Translated, it gives CASSVGTGATNYEQYF.

This clonotype was found many times. The chain employs TRBV10-2 and TRBJ2-1; D is unclear. V was shortened by 4 bases and J by 7 bases, with 11 bases between the two germline ends. CDR1 and CDR2 from the germline V gene are WSHSY and SAAADI. The CDR3 spans 13 residues. CDR3 sequence reads: CASSVRIVNEQFF. CDR3 DNA sequence: TGCGCCAGCAGTGTGCGGATCGTAAATGAGCAGTTCTTC.

The genes are TRBV20-1 and TRBJ2-7; D is perhaps TRBD2 (6 bases). Trimming removed 3 bases at V and 2 bases at J, with 11 bases between. The CDR3 covers 13 residues. CDR1 is DFQATT, CDR2 SNEGSKA, per germline (reference sequence). CDR3 loop: CSASAGSAYEQYF. In DNA, the CDR3 is TGCAGTGCTAGCGCGGGAAGCGCCTACGAGCAGTACTTC.

This clonotype has at least ten counts. The chain recombines TRBV24-1 with TRBJ1-2; D is unresolved. The CDR3 loop spans 14 amino acids. Trimming took off 7 bases at V and 4 bases at J, with 15 bases between the two ends. The germline CDR1 and CDR2 sequences are KGHDR and SFDVKD. CDR3 DNA sequence: TGTGCCACCAGCCCCTCGGGCTTTACCTATGGCTACACCTTC. It yields the protein CATSPSGFTYGYTF.

This clonotype was seen a handful of times. The chain is built from TRBV10-2 and TRBJ1-5; D perhaps matches TRBD1 (5 bases). Germline V gene sequence: CDR1 WSHSY, CDR2 SAAADI. The length of the CDR3 is 13 residues. Trimming shortened V by 3 bases and J by 9 bases, and 12 bases separated the two germline ends. The chain's CDR3 is CASSEKGIAPQHF. CDR3 nucleotide sequence: TGCGCCAGCAGTGAAAAGGGGATAGCGCCCCAGCATTTT.

This chain uses TRBV6-2 or TRBV6-3 with TRBJ2-5; possibly TRBD2 for D (7 bases). V lost 2 bases and J lost 1, with 14 bases in between. Germline-derived CDR1 and CDR2 are MNHEY and SVGEGT. The CDR3 contains 16 residues. The DNA of the CDR3 is TGTGCCAGCAGTTACCGGGCGGGGGCCCTCCAAGAGACCCAGTACTTC. Translated: CASSYRAGALQETQYF.

In this sample, this clonotype turned up a few times. The chain recombines TRBV20-1 with TRBJ1-6; no firm D call. The CDR3 spans 14 residues. Germline V gene lookup returns CDR1 DFQATT and CDR2 SNEGSKA (reference sequence). V lost 6 bases and J 6 bases, leaving 15 bases between the germline ends. The CDR3 DNA reads as TGCAGTGCCGCAATCGGGGTCCTTAATTCACCCCTCCACTTT. This translates into CSAAIGVLNSPLHF.

The CDR3 DNA reads TGTGCCAGCAGTCCCCTTGGGCAGGGATTCAATCAGCCCCAGCATTTT. Translated: CASSPLGQGFNQPQHF. The V and J genes are TRBV28 and TRBJ1-5; a possible D gene is TRBD1 (5 bases). The CDR3 spans 16 residues. Germline CDR1 reads MDHEN; CDR2 reads SYDVKM. Trimming removed 5 bases at V and 3 bases at J, with 17 bases between.

This sequence joins TRBV7-2 and TRBJ2-5; D perhaps matches TRBD2 (6 bases). Germline V gene sequence: CDR1 SGHTA, CDR2 FQGNSA. CDR3 length: 15 amino acids. Trimming removed 5 bases from V and 6 bases from J, with 19 bases in between. The CDR3 sequence is CASSRSGPQLKTQYF. CDR3 nucleotide sequence: TGTGCCAGCAGCCGTAGCGGCCCCCAGTTAAAGACCCAGTACTTC.

This clonotype has only a few counts. The gene calls are TRBV20-1 and TRBJ2-5; D perhaps matches TRBD1 (5 bases). CDR1 and CDR2 (germline): DFQATT, SNEGSKA (reference sequence). The CDR3 covers 13 residues. With 2 bases removed from V and 5 bases from J, the gap between germline ends came to 12 bases. The CDR3 loop reads CSARKAGAETQYF. The CDR3 DNA sequence: TGCAGTGCTAGAAAGGCTGGGGCGGAGACCCAGTACTTC.

The chain couples TRBV2 to TRBJ1-1; D remains unclear. V lost 4 bases and J lost 4, with 13 bases in between. CDR1 and CDR2 from the germline V gene are SNHLY and FYNNEI. The CDR3 is made up of 14 amino acids. The CDR3 DNA reads TGTGCCAGCAGTGTACTAGGGAGGAGCACTGAAGCTTTCTTT. This gives the protein CASSVLGRSTEAFF.

In its sample, this clonotype was seen a few times. V is TRBV7-2 and J is TRBJ1-2; D is possibly TRBD1 (5 bases). This CDR3 is 14 amino acids long. Trimming stripped 2 bases from V and 6 bases from J, with 13 bases between. The germline CDR1 and CDR2 sequences are SGHTA and FQGNSA. CDR3 bases: TGTGCCAGCAGCTTAAGGAAGGGGCAGGATGGCTACACCTTC. It translates to CASSLRKGQDGYTF. The entire variable domain, with the rest obtained from reference TRBV7-2 and TRBJ1-2, is as follows: GAGVSQSPSNKVTEKGKDVELRCDPISGHTALYWYRQSLGQGLEFLIYFQGNSAPDKSGLPSDRFSAERTGGSVSTLTIQRTQQEDSAVYLCASSLRKGQDGYTFGSGTRLTVV.

The chain joins TRBV5-6 to TRBJ2-3, with 11 bases matching TRBD2. Germline values: CDR1 SGHDT, CDR2 YYEEEE. The CDR3 has 16 residues. V lost 3 bases, J lost 2 bases, and 5 bases stayed unmatched. The CDR3 coding sequence is TGTGCCAGCAGCTACGGGACTAGCGGAAACACAGATACGCAGTATTTT. This translates into CASSYGTSGNTDTQYF.

This clonotype was counted between two and nine times. The junction departs from the called germline gene at one end, perhaps through a read error. The gene calls are TRBV20-1 and TRBJ2-6, with D possibly being TRBD1 (6 bases). Germline V CDR1 and CDR2: DFQATT, SNEGSKA (reference sequence). The CDR3 extends over 16 amino acids. The CDR3, as DNA: TGCAGTGCTAGAGATCTCACGGACAGTGGGGCCAACGTCCGGACTTTC. This codes for CSARDLTDSGANVRTF.

Only a few counts were recorded for this clonotype. The rearrangement uses TRBV6-5 and TRBJ1-4, with D tentatively TRBD1 (6 bases). The ends were cut back, 9 bases at V and 13 bases at J, with 21 bases in the middle. This CDR3 has 13 amino acids. Per germline, CDR1 MNHEY and CDR2 SVGAGI. The CDR3 spells CASRSRGNEGLFF. CDR3 sequence (DNA): TGTGCCAGTCGATCGAGGGGGAATGAGGGACTGTTTTTT.

In its sample, this clonotype was seen a few times. The chain combines TRBV28 with TRBJ2-5; no definite D call. Germline CDR1 MDHEN, CDR2 SYDVKM. This CDR3 region has 16 residues. Trimming left V 6 bases short and J 5 bases short, with 22 bases between. CDR3: CASRGMTGPIEETQYF. In DNA form, the CDR3 reads TGTGCCAGCAGGGGGATGACCGGGCCCATAGAGGAGACCCAGTACTTC.

This clonotype was seen only a few times. The chain has TRBV20-1 and TRBJ2-3; D not resolved. In germline, CDR1 is DFQATT, CDR2 SNEGSKA (reference sequence). The CDR3 spans 15 residues. V was clipped by 3 bases and J by 0 bases, with 13 bases between them. The CDR3 protein is CSARDRASSTDTQYF. The DNA for the CDR3 is TGCAGTGCTAGGGATAGGGCGTCTAGCACAGATACGCAGTATTTT.

The chain employs TRBV20-1 and TRBJ2-7; TRBD2 agrees at 7 bases. The germline V gene encodes CDR1 DFQATT and CDR2 SNEGSKA (reference sequence). This CDR3 comprises 14 residues. The trim removed 0 bases at V and 3 bases at J, leaving 5 bases unmatched. The CDR3 region is CSARETSGGYEQYF. CDR3 DNA: TGCAGTGCTAGAGAGACCTCGGGGGGCTACGAGCAGTACTTC.

This clonotype occurred many times. The rearrangement uses TRBV20-1 and TRBJ1-4; 8 bases are a match to TRBD1. The germline V gene encodes CDR1 DFQATT and CDR2 SNEGSKA (reference sequence). CDR3 size: 15 residues. V lost 3 bases, J lost 6 bases, and 9 bases stayed unmatched. The CDR3 here is CSASRGETGDEKLFF. The CDR3 bases are TGCAGTGCTAGCCGGGGGGAGACAGGGGATGAAAAACTGTTTTTT.

This clonotype showed up just a few times. This chain connects TRBV12-3 or TRBV12-4 to TRBJ1-2; maybe TRBD1 (5 bases). The V and J ends lost 5 bases and 8 bases respectively, with 15 bases between them. The CDR3 consists of 13 residues. Written as DNA, the CDR3 is TGTGCCAGCAGTCCCCAGGCCGGGGGGGGCTACACCTTC. Amino acid sequence: CASSPQAGGGYTF.